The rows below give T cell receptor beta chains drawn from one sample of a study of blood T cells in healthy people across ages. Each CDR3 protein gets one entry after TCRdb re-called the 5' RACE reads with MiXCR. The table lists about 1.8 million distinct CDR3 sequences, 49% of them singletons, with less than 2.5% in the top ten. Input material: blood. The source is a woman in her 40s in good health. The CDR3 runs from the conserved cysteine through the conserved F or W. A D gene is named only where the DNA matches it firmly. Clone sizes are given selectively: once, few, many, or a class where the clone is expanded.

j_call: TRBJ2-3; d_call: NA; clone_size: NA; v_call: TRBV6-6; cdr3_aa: CAGGLSTDTQYF; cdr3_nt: TGTGCCGGTGGCCTTAGCACGGATACGCAGTATTTT
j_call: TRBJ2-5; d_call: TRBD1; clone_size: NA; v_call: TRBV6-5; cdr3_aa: CASSLPTGLETQYF; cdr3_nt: TGTGCCAGCAGCCTCCCGACAGGGCTAGAGACCCAGTACTTC
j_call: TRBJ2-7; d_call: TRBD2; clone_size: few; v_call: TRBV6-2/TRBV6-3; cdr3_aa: CASSSRGGLSQVWHEQYF; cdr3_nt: TGTGCCAGCAGCTCGCGGGGGGGCCTAAGTCAAGTCTGGCACGAGCAGTACTTC
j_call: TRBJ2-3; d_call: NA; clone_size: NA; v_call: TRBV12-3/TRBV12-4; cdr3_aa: CASTVRWGTQYF; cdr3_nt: TGTGCCAGCACCGTGAGGTGGGGAACGCAGTATTTT
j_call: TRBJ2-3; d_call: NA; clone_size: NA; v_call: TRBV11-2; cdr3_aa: CASSLGGVGEAPDTQYF; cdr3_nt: TGTGCCAGCAGCTTAGGAGGTGTTGGGGAGGCACCAGATACGCAGTATTTT
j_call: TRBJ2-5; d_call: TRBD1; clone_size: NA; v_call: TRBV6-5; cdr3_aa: CASRNRGTGVEETQYF; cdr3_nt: TGTGCCAGCAGGAACCGGGGGACAGGGGTTGAGGAGACCCAGTACTTC
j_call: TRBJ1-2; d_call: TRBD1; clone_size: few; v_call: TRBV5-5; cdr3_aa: CASSADRGLYGYTF; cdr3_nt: TGTGCCAGCAGCGCGGACAGGGGGCTCTATGGCTACACCTTC
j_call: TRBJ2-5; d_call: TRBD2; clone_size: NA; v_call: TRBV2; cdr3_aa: CASRQRGGLSETQYF; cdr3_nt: TGTGCCAGCAGGCAGCGGGGGGGCTTAAGCGAGACCCAGTACTTC
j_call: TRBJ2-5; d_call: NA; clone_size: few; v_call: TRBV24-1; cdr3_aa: CATSERAFQETQYF; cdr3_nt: TGTGCCACCAGTGAACGGGCATTCCAAGAGACCCAGTACTTC
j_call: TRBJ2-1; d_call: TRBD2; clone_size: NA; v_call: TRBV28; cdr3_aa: CASSLFGRGDYNEQFF; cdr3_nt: TGTGCCAGCAGTTTATTTGGGCGGGGGGACTACAATGAGCAGTTCTTC
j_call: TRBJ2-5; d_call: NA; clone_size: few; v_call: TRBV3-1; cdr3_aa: CASSQEGLGTQYF; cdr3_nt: TGTGCCAGCAGCCAAGAAGGTTTAGGGACCCAGTACTTC
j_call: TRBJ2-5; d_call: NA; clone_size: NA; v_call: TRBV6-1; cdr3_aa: CASSGRLYQETQYF; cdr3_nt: TGTGCCAGCAGTGGACGGTTGTACCAAGAGACCCAGTACTTC
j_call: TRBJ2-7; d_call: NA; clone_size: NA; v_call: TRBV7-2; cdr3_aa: CASREGGTGPYEQYF; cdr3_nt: TGTGCCAGCAGGGAGGGGGGGACAGGTCCCTACGAGCAGTACTTC
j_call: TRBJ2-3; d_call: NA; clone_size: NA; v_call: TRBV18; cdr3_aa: CATLPTRTATDTQYF; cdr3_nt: TGTGCCACCCTACCCACAAGGACGGCTACAGATACGCAGTATTTT
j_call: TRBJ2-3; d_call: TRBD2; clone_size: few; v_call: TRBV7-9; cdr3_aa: CASSLTSGGYTDTQYF; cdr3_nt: TGTGCCAGCAGTCTGACTAGCGGGGGGTACACAGATACGCAGTATTTT
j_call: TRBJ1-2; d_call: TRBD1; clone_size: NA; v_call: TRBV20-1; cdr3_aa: CSASSRGRPANYGYTF; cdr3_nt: TGCAGTGCTAGTAGCAGGGGGCGTCCCGCGAACTATGGCTACACCTTC
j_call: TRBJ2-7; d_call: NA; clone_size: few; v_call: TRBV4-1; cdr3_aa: CANSQGWMSYEQYF; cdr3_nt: TGCGCCAACAGCCAAGGCTGGATGTCCTACGAGCAGTACTTC
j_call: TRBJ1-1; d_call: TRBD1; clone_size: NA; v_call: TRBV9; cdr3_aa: CASSNTGVTEAFF; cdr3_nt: TGTGCCAGCAGCAACACAGGGGTCACTGAAGCTTTCTTT
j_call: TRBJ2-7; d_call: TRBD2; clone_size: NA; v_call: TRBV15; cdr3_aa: CATSTLGAGGTYEQYF; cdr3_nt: TGTGCCACCAGCACCCTCGGGGCGGGGGGTACCTACGAGCAGTACTTC
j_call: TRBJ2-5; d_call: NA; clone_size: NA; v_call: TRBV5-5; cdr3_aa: CASSVVLQETQYF; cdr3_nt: TGTGCCAGCAGCGTGGTTCTCCAAGAGACCCAGTACTTC
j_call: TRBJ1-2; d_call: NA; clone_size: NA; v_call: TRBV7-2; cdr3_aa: CASAFTANYGYTF; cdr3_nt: TGTGCCAGCGCTTTTACAGCTAACTATGGCTACACCTTC
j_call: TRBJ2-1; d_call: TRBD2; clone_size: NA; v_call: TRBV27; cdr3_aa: CASSRLAGSYEQFF; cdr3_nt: TGTGCCAGCAGTAGACTAGCGGGGTCGTATGAGCAGTTCTTC
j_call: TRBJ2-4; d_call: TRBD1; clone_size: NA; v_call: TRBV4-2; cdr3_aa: CASSQEGQLLAKNIQYF; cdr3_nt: TGTGCCAGCAGCCAAGAGGGACAGCTTCTAGCCAAAAACATTCAGTACTTC
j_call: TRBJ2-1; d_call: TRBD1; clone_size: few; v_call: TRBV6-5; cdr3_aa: CASSRRQGTQFF; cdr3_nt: TGTGCCAGCAGCCGAAGACAGGGTACGCAGTTCTTC
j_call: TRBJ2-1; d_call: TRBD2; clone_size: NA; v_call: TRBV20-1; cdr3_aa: CSARLSGGGFYNEQFF; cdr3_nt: TGCAGTGCTAGACTTAGCGGGGGGGGTTTCTACAATGAGCAGTTCTTC
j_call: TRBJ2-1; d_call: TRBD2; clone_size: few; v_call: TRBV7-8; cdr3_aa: CASSLRTSGFTYNEQFF; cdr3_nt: TGTGCCAGCAGCCTCCGGACTAGCGGGTTTACTTACAATGAGCAGTTCTTC
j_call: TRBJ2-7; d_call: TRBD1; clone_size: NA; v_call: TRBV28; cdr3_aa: CASSLLDRGYEQYF; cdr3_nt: TGTGCCAGCAGTTTACTCGACAGGGGTTACGAGCAGTACTTC
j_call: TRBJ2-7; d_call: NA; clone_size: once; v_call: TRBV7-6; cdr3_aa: CASSLLGVPLSYEQYF; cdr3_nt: TGTGCCAGCAGCTTATTGGGGGTCCCCCTTTCCTACGAGCAGTACTTC
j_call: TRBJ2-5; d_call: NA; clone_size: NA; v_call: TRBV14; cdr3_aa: CASSLPIGTQYF; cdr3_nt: TGTGCCAGCAGCCTTCCGATAGGGACCCAGTACTTC
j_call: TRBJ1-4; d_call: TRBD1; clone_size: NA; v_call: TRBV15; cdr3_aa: CATSRDPGTGKLFF; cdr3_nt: TGTGCCACCAGCAGAGATCCCGGGACAGGAAAACTGTTTTTT
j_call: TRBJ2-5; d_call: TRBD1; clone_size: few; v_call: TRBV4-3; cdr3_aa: CASSQGQGTETQYF; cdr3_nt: TGCGCCAGCAGCCAGGGACAGGGGACGGAGACCCAGTACTTC
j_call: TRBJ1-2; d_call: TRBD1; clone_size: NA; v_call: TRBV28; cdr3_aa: CASTYYRGGYTF; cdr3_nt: TGTGCCAGCACCTACTACAGGGGGGGCTACACCTTC
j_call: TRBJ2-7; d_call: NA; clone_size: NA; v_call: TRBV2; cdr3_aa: CASSGGQLRYYEQYF; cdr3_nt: TGTGCCAGCAGCGGAGGACAGTTGCGATACTACGAGCAGTACTTC
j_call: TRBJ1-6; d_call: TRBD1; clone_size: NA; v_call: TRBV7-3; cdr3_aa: CASSKTGTDNSPLHF; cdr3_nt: TGTGCCAGCAGCAAAACCGGGACAGATAATTCACCCCTCCACTTT
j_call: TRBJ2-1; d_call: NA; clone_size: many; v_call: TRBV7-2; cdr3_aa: CASSSDGGREQFF; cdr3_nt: TGTGCCAGCAGCTCCGACGGGGGCCGTGAGCAGTTCTTC
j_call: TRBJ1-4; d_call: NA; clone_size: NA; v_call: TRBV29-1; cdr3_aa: CSVVMGPNEKLFF; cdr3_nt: TGCAGCGTTGTAATGGGACCTAATGAAAAACTGTTTTTT
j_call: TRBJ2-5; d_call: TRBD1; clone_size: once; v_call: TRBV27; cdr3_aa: CASSPAPLRQGEETQYF; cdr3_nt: TGTGCCAGCAGTCCCGCGCCCCTCCGACAGGGGGAAGAGACCCAGTACTTC
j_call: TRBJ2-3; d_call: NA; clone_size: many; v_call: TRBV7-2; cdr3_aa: CASSLVQGTDTQYF; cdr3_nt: TGTGCCAGCAGCTTAGTTCAGGGTACAGATACGCAGTATTTT
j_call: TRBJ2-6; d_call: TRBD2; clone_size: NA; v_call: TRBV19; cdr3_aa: CASSREGAGANVLTF; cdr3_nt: TGTGCCAGTAGTCGGGAGGGAGCTGGGGCCAACGTCCTGACTTTC
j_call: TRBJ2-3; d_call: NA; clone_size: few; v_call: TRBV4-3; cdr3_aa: CASSQVIAGPAGTQYF; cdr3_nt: TGCGCCAGCAGCCAAGTGATTGCGGGCCCGGCGGGTACGCAGTATTTT
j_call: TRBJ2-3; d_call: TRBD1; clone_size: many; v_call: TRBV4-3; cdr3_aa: CASSQDWTGSTDTQYF; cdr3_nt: TGCGCCAGCAGCCAAGATTGGACAGGAAGCACAGATACGCAGTATTTT
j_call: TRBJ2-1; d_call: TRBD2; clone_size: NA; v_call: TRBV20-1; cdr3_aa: CSAPIAGEQFF; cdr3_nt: TGCAGTGCTCCTATAGCGGGCGAGCAGTTCTTC
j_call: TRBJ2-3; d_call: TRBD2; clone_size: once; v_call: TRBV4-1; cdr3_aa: CASSQVGLRGGPTDTQYF; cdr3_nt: TGCGCCAGCAGCCAAGTCGGACTAAGGGGAGGGCCGACAGATACGCAGTATTTT
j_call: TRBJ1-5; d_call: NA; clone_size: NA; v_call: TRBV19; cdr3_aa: CASSIGGRLNQPQHF; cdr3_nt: TGTGCCAGTAGTATAGGGGGACGGCTCAATCAGCCCCAGCATTTT
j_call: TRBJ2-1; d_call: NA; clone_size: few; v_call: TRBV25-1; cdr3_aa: CASSGQRHANSYNEQFF; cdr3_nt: TGTGCCAGCAGTGGGCAAAGGCACGCGAACTCCTACAATGAGCAGTTCTTC
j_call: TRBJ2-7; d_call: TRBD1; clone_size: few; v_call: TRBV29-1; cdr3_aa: CSVGPGQGSYEQYF; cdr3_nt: TGCAGCGTTGGGCCGGGACAGGGCTCCTACGAGCAGTACTTC
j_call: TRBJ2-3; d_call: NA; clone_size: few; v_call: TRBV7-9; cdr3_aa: CASSPRGRPESTDTQYF; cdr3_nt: TGTGCCAGCAGCCCTCGAGGCAGGCCCGAGAGCACAGATACGCAGTATTTT